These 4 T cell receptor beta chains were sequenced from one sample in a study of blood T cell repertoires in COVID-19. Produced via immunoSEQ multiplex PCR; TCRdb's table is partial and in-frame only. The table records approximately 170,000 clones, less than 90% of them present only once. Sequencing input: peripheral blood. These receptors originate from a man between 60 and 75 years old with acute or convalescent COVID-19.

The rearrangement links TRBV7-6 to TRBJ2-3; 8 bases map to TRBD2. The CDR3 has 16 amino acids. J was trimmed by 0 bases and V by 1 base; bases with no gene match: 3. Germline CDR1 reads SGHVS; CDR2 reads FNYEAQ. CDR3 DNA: TGTGCCAGCAGCTTAGGTAGCGGGACTAGCACAGATACGCAGTATTTT. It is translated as CASSLGSGTSTDTQYF. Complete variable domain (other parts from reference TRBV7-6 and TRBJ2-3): GAGVSQSPRYKVTKRGQDVALRCDPISGHVSLYWYRQALGQGPEFLTYFNYEAQQDKSGLPNDRFSAERPEGSISTLTIQRTEQRDSAMYRCASSLGSGTSTDTQYFGPGTRLTVL.

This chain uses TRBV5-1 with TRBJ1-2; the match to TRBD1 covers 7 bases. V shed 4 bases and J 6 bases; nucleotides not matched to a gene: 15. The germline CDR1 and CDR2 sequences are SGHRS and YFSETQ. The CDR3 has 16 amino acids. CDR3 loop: CASSALGMRTGDGYTF. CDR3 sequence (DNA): TGCGCCAGCAGCGCCTTGGGGATGAGGACAGGTGATGGCTACACCTTC.

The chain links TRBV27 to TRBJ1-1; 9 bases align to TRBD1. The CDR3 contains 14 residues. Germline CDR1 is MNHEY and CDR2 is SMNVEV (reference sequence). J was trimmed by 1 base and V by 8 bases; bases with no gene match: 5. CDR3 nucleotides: TGTGCCAGCGTGGGACAGGGAAGGAACACTGAAGCTTTCTTT. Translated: CASVGQGRNTEAFF.

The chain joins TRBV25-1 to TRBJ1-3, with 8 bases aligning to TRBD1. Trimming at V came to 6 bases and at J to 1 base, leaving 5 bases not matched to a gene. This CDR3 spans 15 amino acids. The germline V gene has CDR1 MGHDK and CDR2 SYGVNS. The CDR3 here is CASSKTGGSGNTIYF. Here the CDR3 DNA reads TGTGCCAGCAGCAAAACAGGGGGTTCTGGAAACACCATATATTTT.